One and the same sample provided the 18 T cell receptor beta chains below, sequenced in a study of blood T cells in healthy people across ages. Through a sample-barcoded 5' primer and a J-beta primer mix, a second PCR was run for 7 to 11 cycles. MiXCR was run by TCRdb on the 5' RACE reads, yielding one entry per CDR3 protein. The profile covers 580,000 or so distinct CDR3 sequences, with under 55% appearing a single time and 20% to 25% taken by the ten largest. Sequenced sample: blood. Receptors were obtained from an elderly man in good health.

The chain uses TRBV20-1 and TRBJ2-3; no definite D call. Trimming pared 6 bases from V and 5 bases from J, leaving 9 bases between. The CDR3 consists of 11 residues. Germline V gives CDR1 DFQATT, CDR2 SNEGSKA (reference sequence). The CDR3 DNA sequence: TGCAGTGCCGAGGAAGGAGATACGCAGTATTTT. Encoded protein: CSAEEGDTQYF.

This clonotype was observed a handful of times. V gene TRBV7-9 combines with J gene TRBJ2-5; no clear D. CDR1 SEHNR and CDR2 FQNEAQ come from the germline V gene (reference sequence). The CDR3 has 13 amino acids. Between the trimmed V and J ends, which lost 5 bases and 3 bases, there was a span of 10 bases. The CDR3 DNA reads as TGTGCCAGCAGCGTATTTACAGAAGAGACCCAGTACTTC. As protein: CASSVFTEETQYF.

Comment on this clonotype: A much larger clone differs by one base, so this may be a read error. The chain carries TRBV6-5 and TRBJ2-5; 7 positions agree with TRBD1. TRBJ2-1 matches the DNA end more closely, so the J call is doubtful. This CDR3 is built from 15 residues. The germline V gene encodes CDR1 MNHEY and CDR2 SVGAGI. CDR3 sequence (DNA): TGTGCCAGCAGTTACTTGGACAGGCCTCAAGAGACCCAGTTCTTC. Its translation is CASSYLDRPQETQFF.

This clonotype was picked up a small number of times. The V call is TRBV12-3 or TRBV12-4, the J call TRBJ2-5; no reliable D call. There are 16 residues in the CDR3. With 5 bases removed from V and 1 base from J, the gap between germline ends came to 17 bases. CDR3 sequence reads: CASSIMTTGAQETQYF. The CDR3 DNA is TGTGCCAGCAGTATCATGACGACTGGTGCCCAAGAGACCCAGTACTTC.

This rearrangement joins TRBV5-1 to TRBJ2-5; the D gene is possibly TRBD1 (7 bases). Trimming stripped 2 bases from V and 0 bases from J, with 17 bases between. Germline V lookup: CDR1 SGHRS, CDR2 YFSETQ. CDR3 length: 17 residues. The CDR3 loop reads CASSFNSGGGYQETQYF. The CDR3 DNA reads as TGCGCCAGCAGCTTTAACAGTGGAGGGGGCTACCAAGAGACCCAGTACTTC.

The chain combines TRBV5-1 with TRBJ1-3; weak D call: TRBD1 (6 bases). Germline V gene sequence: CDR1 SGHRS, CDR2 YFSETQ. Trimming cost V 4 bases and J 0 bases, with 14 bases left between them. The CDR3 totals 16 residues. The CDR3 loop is CASSPVGGFSGNTIYF. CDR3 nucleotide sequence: TGCGCCAGCAGCCCCGTAGGGGGGTTCTCTGGAAACACCATATATTTT.

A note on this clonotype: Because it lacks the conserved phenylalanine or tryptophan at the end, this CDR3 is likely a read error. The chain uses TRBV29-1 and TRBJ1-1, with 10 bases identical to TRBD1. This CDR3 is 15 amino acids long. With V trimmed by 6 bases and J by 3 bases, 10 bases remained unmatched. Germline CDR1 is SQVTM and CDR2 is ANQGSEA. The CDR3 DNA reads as TGCAGCGTATGGGACAGGGGTAATGCGTACACTGAAGCTTTCGTT. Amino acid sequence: CSVWDRGNAYTEAFV.

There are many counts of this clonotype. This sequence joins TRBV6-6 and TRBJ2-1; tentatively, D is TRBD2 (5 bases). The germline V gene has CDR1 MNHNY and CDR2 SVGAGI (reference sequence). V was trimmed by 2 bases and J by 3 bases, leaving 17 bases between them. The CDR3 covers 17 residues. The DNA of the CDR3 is TGTGCCAGCAGTTACCCAGGACTCGGCGCGCACTACAATGAGCAGTTCTTC. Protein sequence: CASSYPGLGAHYNEQFF.

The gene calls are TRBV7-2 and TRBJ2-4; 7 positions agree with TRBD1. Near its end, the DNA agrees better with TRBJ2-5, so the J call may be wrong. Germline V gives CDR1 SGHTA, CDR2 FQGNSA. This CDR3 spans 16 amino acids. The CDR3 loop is CASSTTGTDIQETQYF. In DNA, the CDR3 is TGTGCCAGCAGTACTACCGGGACAGATATCCAAGAGACCCAGTACTTC.

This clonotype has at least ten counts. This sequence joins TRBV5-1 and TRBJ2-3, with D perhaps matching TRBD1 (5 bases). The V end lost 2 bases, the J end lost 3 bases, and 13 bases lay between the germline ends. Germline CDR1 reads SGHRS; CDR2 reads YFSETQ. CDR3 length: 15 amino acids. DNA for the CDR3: TGCGCCAGCAGCTTCTTCGACAGAGTAACAGATACGCAGTATTTT. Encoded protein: CASSFFDRVTDTQYF.

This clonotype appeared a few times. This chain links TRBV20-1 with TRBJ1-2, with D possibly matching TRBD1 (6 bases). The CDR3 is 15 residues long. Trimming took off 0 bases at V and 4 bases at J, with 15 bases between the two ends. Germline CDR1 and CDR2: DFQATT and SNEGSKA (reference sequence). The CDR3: CSARDLQGLPYGYTF. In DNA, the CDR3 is TGCAGTGCTAGAGATCTACAGGGCCTGCCCTATGGCTACACCTTC.

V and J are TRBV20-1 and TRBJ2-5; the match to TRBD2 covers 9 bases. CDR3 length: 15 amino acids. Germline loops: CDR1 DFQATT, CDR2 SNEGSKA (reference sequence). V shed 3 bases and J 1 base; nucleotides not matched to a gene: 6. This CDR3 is CSARPSTSGQETQYF. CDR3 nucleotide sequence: TGCAGTGCTAGGCCGTCGACTAGCGGCCAAGAGACCCAGTACTTC.

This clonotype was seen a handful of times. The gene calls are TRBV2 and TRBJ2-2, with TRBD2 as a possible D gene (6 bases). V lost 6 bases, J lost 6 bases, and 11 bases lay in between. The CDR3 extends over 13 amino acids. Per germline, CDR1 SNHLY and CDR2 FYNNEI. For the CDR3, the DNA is TGTGCCAGCAGATCGCGGGGTCCCGGGGAGCTGTTTTTT. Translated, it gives CASRSRGPGELFF.

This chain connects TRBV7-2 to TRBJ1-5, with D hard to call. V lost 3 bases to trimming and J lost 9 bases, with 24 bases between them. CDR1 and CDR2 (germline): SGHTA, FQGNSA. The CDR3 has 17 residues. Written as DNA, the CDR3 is TGTGCCAGCAGCTTGGGTGCCGGAGGGAGGCAGGCGTGGCCCCAGCATTTT. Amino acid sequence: CASSLGAGGRQAWPQHF. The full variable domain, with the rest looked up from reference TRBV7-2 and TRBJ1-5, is GAGVSQSPSNKVTEKGKDVELRCDPISGHTALYWYRQSLGQGLEFLIYFQGNSAPDKSGLPSDRFSAERTGGSVSTLTIQRTQQEDSAVYLCASSLGAGGRQAWPQHFGDGTRLSIL.

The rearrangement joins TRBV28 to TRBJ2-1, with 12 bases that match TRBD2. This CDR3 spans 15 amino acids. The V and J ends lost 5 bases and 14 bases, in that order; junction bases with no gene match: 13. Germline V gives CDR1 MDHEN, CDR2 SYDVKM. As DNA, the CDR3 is TGTGCCAGCAGTGCCACAACTAGCGGGAGGACCCGTAAGTTCTTC. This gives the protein CASSATTSGRTRKFF.

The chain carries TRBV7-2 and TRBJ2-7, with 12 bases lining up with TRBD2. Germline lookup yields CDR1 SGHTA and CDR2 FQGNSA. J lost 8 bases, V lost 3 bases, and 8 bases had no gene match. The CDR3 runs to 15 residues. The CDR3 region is CASSFEGLAGSQQYF. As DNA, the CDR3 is TGTGCCAGCAGCTTTGAAGGACTAGCGGGATCTCAGCAGTACTTC.

As DNA, the CDR3 is TGCGCCAGCACCGCCGGGACGTCCAGTCGATTGAACGAGCAGTACTTC. Translating gives CASTAGTSSRLNEQYF. The chain joins TRBV5-1 to TRBJ2-4, with D possibly being TRBD1 or TRBD2 (5 bases each). The J call may not be correct, given that the DNA end is closer to TRBJ2-7. CDR3 size: 16 residues. The germline gives CDR1 SGHRS, CDR2 YFSETQ.

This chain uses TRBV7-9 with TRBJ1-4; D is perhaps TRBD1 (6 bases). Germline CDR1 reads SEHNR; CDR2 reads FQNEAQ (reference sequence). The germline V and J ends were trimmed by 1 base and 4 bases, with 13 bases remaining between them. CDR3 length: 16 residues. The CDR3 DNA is TGTGCCAGCAGCTTAGGGACAGCATCAGTTAATGAAAAACTGTTTTTT. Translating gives CASSLGTASVNEKLFF.